Shown below are 18 T cell receptor beta chains from a single sample sequenced in a study of tumor-infiltrating lymphocytes in primary liver carcinoma (TCRdb year 2017). Instrument on record: Illumina HiSeq 2500. Using a constant-region primer and ProtoScript II reverse transcriptase, TCRbeta-specific cDNA was reverse-transcribed from 400 to 550 ng total RNA. Three nested multiplex PCR rounds, following a slightly modified ARM-PCR procedure, were used to build the TCRbeta libraries. Multiplex TRBV1-TRBV30 forward primers and a Cbeta reverse primer were used in the first two PCR rounds, each of which was run for about 10 cycles. The public reads were reanalyzed by TCRdb: fastp trimming at Q25, MiXCR alignment, in-frame beta chains only. All rows with the same CDR3 protein become a single entry with the most common DNA and genes. This sample is represented by 300,000 to 400,000 distinct CDR3 sequences; 55% to 65% of them were singletons. The ten largest clones take up around 9.5% of the sample.

RNA from unsorted whole blood was extracted with TRIzol reagent, and germline DNA was obtained with the DNeasy Blood & Tissue kit. The source material was peripheral blood. These receptors all come from a man aged 35-49 years with primary liver carcinoma and hepatitis B virus infection.

This clonotype was observed once. Likely a read error: the CDR3 ends without its conserved phenylalanine or tryptophan. It is unclear where the CDR3 begins or ends on the DNA, so no DNA is shown, and the CDR3 is as TCRdb lists it. This sequence joins TRBV11-1 and TRBJ2-2; the D call in the table, TRBD1, was not verified against the DNA. CDR1 and CDR2 from the germline V gene are SGHAT and FQDESV (reference sequence). The CDR3 numbers 13 amino acids, ends counted. CDR3 residues: CASSFRGTGEPFS.

The chain joins TRBV6-1 to TRBJ2-7; 11 bases map to TRBD2. Germline trimming cut 7 bases from V and 6 bases from J; bases unmatched to any gene: 8. The CDR3 totals 14 residues. Germline CDR1 reads MNHNS; CDR2 reads SASEGT. In nucleotides, the CDR3 is TGTGCCAGCATCGCACTAGCGGGAGAGGGCGAGCAGTACTTC. Its translation: CASIALAGEGEQYF.

This chain links TRBV7-9 with TRBJ2-1; D remains ambiguous. The CDR3 has 17 amino acids. The V end lost 5 bases, the J end lost 5 bases, and 22 bases lay between the germline ends. Germline V CDR1 and CDR2: SEHNR, FQNEAQ (reference sequence). CDR3 residues: CASSPTPPRVGNNEQFF. As DNA, the CDR3 is TGTGCCAGCAGCCCCACCCCTCCTAGAGTCGGCAACAATGAGCAGTTCTTC. Variable domain in full (rest from reference TRBV7-9 and TRBJ2-1): DTGVSQNPRHKITKRGQNVTFRCDPISEHNRLYWYRQTLGQGPEFLTYFQNEAQLEKSRLLSDRFSAERPKGSFSTLEIQRTEQGDSAMYLCASSPTPPRVGNNEQFFGPGTRLTVL.

Comment on this clonotype: Because the CDR3 is missing its conserved closing phenylalanine or tryptophan, this is likely a read error. The chain has TRBV5-4 and TRBJ2-1, with no clear D. V lost 4 bases and J lost 9, with 17 bases in between. The CDR3 extends over 14 amino acids. The germline gives CDR1 SGHNT, CDR2 YYREEE (reference sequence). The CDR3 reads CASSPFGLVGEQFL. The CDR3 DNA reads TGTGCCAGCAGCCCGTTCGGCCTTGTGGGTGAGCAGTTCCTC.

In the case of this clonotype: Because it lacks the conserved phenylalanine or tryptophan at the end, this CDR3 is likely a read error. This sequence joins TRBV6-1 and TRBJ2-1; D is uncertain. Trimming took off 7 bases at V and 2 bases at J, with 12 bases between the two ends. The CDR3 is 14 residues long. In germline, CDR1 is MNHNS, CDR2 SASEGT. CDR3 coding DNA: TGTGCCAGCAACCGCCAGATTACCTACAATGAGCAGTTCCTC. Protein: CASNRQITYNEQFL.

Points on this clonotype: A much larger clone differs by one base, so this may be a read error. The chain uses TRBV10-1 and TRBJ1-5, with no clear D. The ends were cut back, 4 bases at V and 2 bases at J, with 6 bases in the middle. Per the germline V gene, CDR1 is WNHNN and CDR2 is SYGVQD (reference sequence). This CDR3 is 13 amino acids long. Here the CDR3 DNA reads TGCGCCAGCAGTGGGATAGGCAATCAGCCCCAGCATTTT. Protein product: CASSGIGNQPQHF.

V gene TRBV28 combines with J gene TRBJ1-5; TRBD1 is a possible D gene (5 bases). V was trimmed by 8 bases and J by 5 bases, leaving 10 bases between them. From germline, CDR1 is MDHEN and CDR2 SYDVKM. There are 12 residues in the CDR3. CDR3 residues: CASRDRHQPQHF. The CDR3 DNA reads TGTGCCAGCCGGGACCGTCATCAGCCCCAGCATTTT.

This clonotype was detected many times. The V call is TRBV4-1, the J call TRBJ2-7; D gene unclear. Between the trimmed V and J ends, which lost 2 bases and 0 bases, there was a span of 11 bases. The CDR3 has 15 residues. Germline CDR1 reads MGHRA; CDR2 reads YSYEKL. The chain's CDR3 is CASSQLAIVSYEQYF. In DNA form, the CDR3 reads TGCGCCAGCAGCCAATTGGCCATCGTCTCCTACGAGCAGTACTTC.

This clonotype was seen at least ten times. This chain joins TRBV6-1 and TRBJ1-4; 7 bases match TRBD1. CDR1 MNHNS and CDR2 SASEGT come from the germline V gene. V trimming: 3 bases; J trimming: 10 bases; junction bases outside the gene matches: 5. CDR3 length: 13 residues. The DNA of the CDR3 is TGTGCCAGCAGTGACAAGAGACAGGGAAAACTGTTTTTT. The encoded protein is CASSDKRQGKLFF.

The gene calls are TRBV11-2 and TRBJ1-1; D is perhaps TRBD1 (6 bases). The germline V gene has CDR1 SGHAT and CDR2 FQNNGV. The CDR3 extends over 14 amino acids. V was trimmed by 7 bases and J by 8 bases, leaving 20 bases between them. The chain's CDR3 is CASNTVQGLGEAFF. In DNA form, the CDR3 reads TGTGCCAGCAATACTGTTCAGGGGTTAGGGGAAGCTTTCTTT.

V and J are TRBV6-6 and TRBJ1-1, with 8 bases identical to TRBD1. The ends lost 5 bases at V and 3 bases at J; junction bases unmatched: 5. In germline, CDR1 is MNHNY, CDR2 SVGAGI (reference sequence). This CDR3 region has 14 residues. In DNA form, the CDR3 reads TGTGCCAGCAGTGACGGACAGGGCCACACTGAAGCTTTCTTT. Translated: CASSDGQGHTEAFF.

The CDR3 region has the DNA TGCGCCAGCAGCTGGGGACTAACGGGGAACACCGGGGAGCTGTTTTTT. Its protein product is CASSWGLTGNTGELFF. The chain couples TRBV5-1 to TRBJ2-2, with 7 bases that match TRBD2. Germline assignment: CDR1 SGHRS and CDR2 YFSETQ. The CDR3 consists of 16 residues. V trimming: 3 bases; J trimming: 1 base; junction bases outside the gene matches: 6. Filled out from reference TRBV5-1 and TRBJ2-2, the complete variable domain reads KAGVTQTPRYLIKTRGQQVTLSCSPISGHRSVSWYQQTPGQGLQFLFEYFSETQRNKGNFPGRFSGRQFSNSRSEMNVSTLELGDSALYLCASSWGLTGNTGELFFGEGSRLTVL.

As for this clonotype: This clone may be a read error of a much larger clone one base away. In this CDR3 the conserved last residue, phenylalanine or tryptophan, is missing, so a read error is likely. This rearrangement joins TRBV6-2 or TRBV6-3 to TRBJ2-7; D call uncertain. Per germline, CDR1 MNHEY and CDR2 SVGEGT. The CDR3 is made up of 13 amino acids. The germline V and J ends were trimmed by 2 bases and 1 base, with 6 bases remaining between them. The DNA for the CDR3 is TGTGCCAGCAGTTACACCCTGTCCTACGAGCAGTACCTC. As protein: CASSYTLSYEQYL.

This clonotype was observed a handful of times. V and J are TRBV5-1 and TRBJ2-3; 7 positions agree with TRBD1. Looked up from germline, CDR1 is SGHRS and CDR2 is YFSETQ. The trim removed 0 bases at V and 4 bases at J, leaving 2 bases unmatched. The CDR3 length is 14 residues. The CDR3 nucleotides read TGCGCCAGCAGCTTGGAAGGGGGCCCAGATACGCAGTATTTT. Encoded protein: CASSLEGGPDTQYF.

This clonotype was seen more than once but under ten times. The junction shows a germline mismatch at one end, possibly a read error. The chain combines TRBV12-3 or TRBV12-4 with TRBJ1-2; 7 bases are shared with TRBD1. CDR3 size: 13 residues. CDR3 in DNA: TGTGTCAGCATTGGGGACAGCAACTATGGCTACACCTTC. This gives the protein CVSIGDSNYGYTF.

Points on this clonotype: Its ends do not fully match the called genes, so a read error is possible. The chain carries TRBV11-1 and TRBJ2-1; TRBD1 matches at 7 bases. This CDR3 has 16 amino acids. CDR1 SGHAT and CDR2 FQDESV come from the germline V gene (reference sequence). The CDR3 loop is CTSSFRQGRFYNEQFF. CDR3 nucleotide sequence: TGTACCAGCAGCTTTAGACAGGGCAGATTCTACAATGAGCAGTTCTTC.

CDR3 coding DNA: TGTGCCAGCAGTATCTCCCTCGGGGAGCTGTTTTTT. Its protein is CASSISLGELFF. The chain recombines TRBV12-3 or TRBV12-4 with TRBJ2-2; D uncertain. This CDR3 has 12 residues. The V end lost 5 bases, the J end lost 7 bases, and 8 bases lay between the germline ends.

Turning to this clonotype: An end of the junction does not agree with germline; a read error may underlie this. The chain employs TRBV5-6 and TRBJ2-1; D is undetermined. Germline values: CDR1 SGHDT, CDR2 YYEEEE. This CDR3 has 12 amino acids. CDR3 in DNA: TGTGCCAGCAGCCCTGGGAACAATGGGCAGTTCTTC. Protein product: CASSPGNNGQFF.